This TCR beta chain derives from a study of tumor-infiltrating lymphocytes in oesophageal squamous cell carcinoma listed by TCRdb under 2016. The library came from PCR. Sequenced using an Illumina HiSeq 2000. Clones were called with MiXCR by TCRdb after fastp trimmed the public reads at Q25, and only in-frame beta chains were retained. A single entry per CDR3 protein holds the most common genes and DNA from its merged rows. This sample is represented by roughly 16,000 distinct CDR3 sequences; about 50% of them were singletons. The leading ten clones occupy around a quarter of the sample. Note on this clonotype: It lacks a known antigen. No base qualities exist here, and no much larger clone lies one base off it.

Measured from the cysteine to the phenylalanine, the CDR3 is 17 residues long. The kept DNA is CDR3 alone, 51 bases in frame from the first base. Trimmed from V: 3 bases; trimmed from J: 0 bases; junction bases lacking a gene match: 2. The TCR was taken from a male donor with esophageal squamous cell carcinoma. Source material: esophageal tumor tissue. Recombination connected TRBV12-3 or TRBV12-4 to TRBJ2-6, with 10 middle bases fitting TRBD1. At the DNA level, the sequence is TGTGCCAGCAGTTTGACAGGGGGCGACTCTGGGGCCAACGTCCTGACTTTC. This gives the protein CASSLTGGDSGANVLTF.